Listed below are T cell receptor beta chains from one sample, sequenced in a study of T cell responses to AZD1222 COVID-19 vaccine. TCRdb's copy holds only in-frame clones and misses some; the assay was immunoSEQ multiplex PCR. The sample holds approximately 120,000 clones; about 88% are singletons and the top ten take around 30%. The material sequenced was peripheral blood, taken on day 0 of AZD1222 vaccination. These receptors originate from an adult in good health. Both conserved end residues are part of each CDR3. D genes are given only for firm matches. Expanded clones get a size class; other rows say once, few or many, or leave the size out.

CDR3aa: CASSLTPTDRSSGNTIYF
CDR3nt: TGCGCCAGCAGCTTGACCCCCACAGACAGGAGCTCTGGAAACACCATATATTTT
abundance: once
v_gene: TRBV5-1
d_gene: -
j_gene: TRBJ1-3

CDR3aa: CASSYSGGIQPQHF
CDR3nt: TGTGCCAGCAGTTACTCTGGGGGGATTCAGCCCCAGCATTTT
abundance: few
v_gene: TRBV6-2/TRBV6-3
d_gene: -
j_gene: TRBJ1-5

CDR3aa: CASSPAGTQYEQYF
CDR3nt: TGTGCCAGCAGCCCCGCCGGGACTCAATACGAGCAGTACTTC
abundance: -
v_gene: TRBV5-6
d_gene: -
j_gene: TRBJ2-7

CDR3aa: CASRPGTQNSPLHF
CDR3nt: TGTGCCAGCAGGCCAGGGACGCAAAATTCACCCCTCCACTTT
abundance: few
v_gene: TRBV6-5
d_gene: -
j_gene: TRBJ1-6

CDR3aa: CASSLRTVGNQPQHF
CDR3nt: TGTGCCAGCAGCCTTAGGACAGTGGGAAATCAGCCCCAGCATTTT
abundance: -
v_gene: TRBV5-6
d_gene: -
j_gene: TRBJ1-5

CDR3aa: CASRATGGTEAFF
CDR3nt: TGTGCCAGCAGGGCCACAGGGGGGACTGAAGCTTTCTTT
abundance: -
v_gene: TRBV6-5
d_gene: TRBD1
j_gene: TRBJ1-1

CDR3aa: CASSLTDSGNTIYF
CDR3nt: TGTGCCAGCAGCTTGACAGACTCTGGAAACACCATATATTTT
abundance: -
v_gene: TRBV7-8
d_gene: -
j_gene: TRBJ1-3

CDR3aa: CASSEQGDNSPLHF
CDR3nt: TGTGCCAGCAGTGAGCAGGGCGATAATTCACCCCTCCACTTT
abundance: few
v_gene: TRBV6-4
d_gene: -
j_gene: TRBJ1-6

CDR3aa: CASRTTNSPLHF
CDR3nt: TGTGCCAGCAGGACGACTAATTCACCCCTCCACTTT
abundance: -
v_gene: TRBV28
d_gene: -
j_gene: TRBJ1-6

CDR3aa: CASSGTAYEQYF
CDR3nt: TGTGCCAGCAGTGGAACTGCCTACGAGCAGTACTTC
abundance: -
v_gene: TRBV12-3/TRBV12-4
d_gene: -
j_gene: TRBJ2-7